The source of this T cell receptor (beta chain) is a study of blood T cell repertoires in COVID-19. Study overall: Acute-phase and convalescent COVID-19 samples originated in the United States, Italy and Spain.

In the authors' workflow: Using reference gene primer amplification, nucleated cell counts were estimated. Generated by immunoSEQ multiplex PCR, the TCRdb table keeps only in-frame clones and is missing some. That table gives V, J and clone size, and the DNA gave D and trimming. The sample includes about 240,000 clones, around 86% seen only once; the top ten take around 12%. Looked up from germline, CDR1 is KGHSH and CDR2 is LQKENI. The V end was cut by 2 bases, the J end by 7 bases, with 18 bases between. This CDR3 contains 16 residues. The gene calls are TRBV18 and TRBJ1-5, with D unresolved. The sequence derives from a woman aged 55-70 years with active or convalescent COVID-19. The sample taken for sequencing was peripheral blood. CDR3 loop: CASSPSERRAGQPQHF. CDR3 nucleotides: TGTGCCAGCTCACCATCCGAGAGGCGGGCGGGACAGCCCCAGCATTTT.